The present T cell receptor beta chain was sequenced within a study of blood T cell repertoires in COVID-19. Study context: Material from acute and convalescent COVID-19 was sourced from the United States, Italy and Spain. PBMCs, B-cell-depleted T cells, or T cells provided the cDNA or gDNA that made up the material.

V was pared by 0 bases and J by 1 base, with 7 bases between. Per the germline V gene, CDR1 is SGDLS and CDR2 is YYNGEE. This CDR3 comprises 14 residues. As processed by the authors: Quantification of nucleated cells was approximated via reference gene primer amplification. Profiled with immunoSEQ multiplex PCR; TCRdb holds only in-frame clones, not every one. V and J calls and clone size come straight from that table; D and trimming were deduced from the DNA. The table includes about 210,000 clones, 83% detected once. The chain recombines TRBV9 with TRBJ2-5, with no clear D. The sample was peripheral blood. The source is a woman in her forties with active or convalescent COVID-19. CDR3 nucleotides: TGTGCCAGCAGCGTAGAAGTTAGCCAAGAGACCCAGTACTTC. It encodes CASSVEVSQETQYF.